This TCR beta chain came from a study of cytomegalovirus exposure and HLA in healthy donors. General study points: With high specificity and sensitivity, the classifier reportedly diagnosed cytomegalovirus status. Productive status was seen about 90% or about 30% of the time for most TCR beta V segments in an earlier analysis.

This clone was seen once. The antigen remains unidentified. Nominally healthy donors provided the samples, though records likely missed some immune exposures. Unmatched junction bases numbered 9, after V lost 4 bases and J lost 4 bases. This CDR3 has 15 amino acids. CDR1 SGHNT and CDR2 YYREEE come from the germline V gene (reference sequence). The PCR ran on 60 Vbeta and 13 Jbeta primers. This table comes from immunoSEQ multiplex PCR, and its TCRdb copy is limited to in-frame clones, with some not included. Found here are about 200,000 clones, 75% to 85% of them singletons; the top ten hold about 2.5%.

This rearrangement joins TRBV5-4 to TRBJ1-2, with 8 bases identical to TRBD1. Sequenced input: PBMCs. The sequence was obtained from a woman aged 45-59 years in good health and CMV-seronegative. CDR3 coding DNA: TGTGCCAGCAGCATTCAGGGGGCGCGGGGCTATGGCTACACCTTC. Its protein product is CASSIQGARGYGYTF.